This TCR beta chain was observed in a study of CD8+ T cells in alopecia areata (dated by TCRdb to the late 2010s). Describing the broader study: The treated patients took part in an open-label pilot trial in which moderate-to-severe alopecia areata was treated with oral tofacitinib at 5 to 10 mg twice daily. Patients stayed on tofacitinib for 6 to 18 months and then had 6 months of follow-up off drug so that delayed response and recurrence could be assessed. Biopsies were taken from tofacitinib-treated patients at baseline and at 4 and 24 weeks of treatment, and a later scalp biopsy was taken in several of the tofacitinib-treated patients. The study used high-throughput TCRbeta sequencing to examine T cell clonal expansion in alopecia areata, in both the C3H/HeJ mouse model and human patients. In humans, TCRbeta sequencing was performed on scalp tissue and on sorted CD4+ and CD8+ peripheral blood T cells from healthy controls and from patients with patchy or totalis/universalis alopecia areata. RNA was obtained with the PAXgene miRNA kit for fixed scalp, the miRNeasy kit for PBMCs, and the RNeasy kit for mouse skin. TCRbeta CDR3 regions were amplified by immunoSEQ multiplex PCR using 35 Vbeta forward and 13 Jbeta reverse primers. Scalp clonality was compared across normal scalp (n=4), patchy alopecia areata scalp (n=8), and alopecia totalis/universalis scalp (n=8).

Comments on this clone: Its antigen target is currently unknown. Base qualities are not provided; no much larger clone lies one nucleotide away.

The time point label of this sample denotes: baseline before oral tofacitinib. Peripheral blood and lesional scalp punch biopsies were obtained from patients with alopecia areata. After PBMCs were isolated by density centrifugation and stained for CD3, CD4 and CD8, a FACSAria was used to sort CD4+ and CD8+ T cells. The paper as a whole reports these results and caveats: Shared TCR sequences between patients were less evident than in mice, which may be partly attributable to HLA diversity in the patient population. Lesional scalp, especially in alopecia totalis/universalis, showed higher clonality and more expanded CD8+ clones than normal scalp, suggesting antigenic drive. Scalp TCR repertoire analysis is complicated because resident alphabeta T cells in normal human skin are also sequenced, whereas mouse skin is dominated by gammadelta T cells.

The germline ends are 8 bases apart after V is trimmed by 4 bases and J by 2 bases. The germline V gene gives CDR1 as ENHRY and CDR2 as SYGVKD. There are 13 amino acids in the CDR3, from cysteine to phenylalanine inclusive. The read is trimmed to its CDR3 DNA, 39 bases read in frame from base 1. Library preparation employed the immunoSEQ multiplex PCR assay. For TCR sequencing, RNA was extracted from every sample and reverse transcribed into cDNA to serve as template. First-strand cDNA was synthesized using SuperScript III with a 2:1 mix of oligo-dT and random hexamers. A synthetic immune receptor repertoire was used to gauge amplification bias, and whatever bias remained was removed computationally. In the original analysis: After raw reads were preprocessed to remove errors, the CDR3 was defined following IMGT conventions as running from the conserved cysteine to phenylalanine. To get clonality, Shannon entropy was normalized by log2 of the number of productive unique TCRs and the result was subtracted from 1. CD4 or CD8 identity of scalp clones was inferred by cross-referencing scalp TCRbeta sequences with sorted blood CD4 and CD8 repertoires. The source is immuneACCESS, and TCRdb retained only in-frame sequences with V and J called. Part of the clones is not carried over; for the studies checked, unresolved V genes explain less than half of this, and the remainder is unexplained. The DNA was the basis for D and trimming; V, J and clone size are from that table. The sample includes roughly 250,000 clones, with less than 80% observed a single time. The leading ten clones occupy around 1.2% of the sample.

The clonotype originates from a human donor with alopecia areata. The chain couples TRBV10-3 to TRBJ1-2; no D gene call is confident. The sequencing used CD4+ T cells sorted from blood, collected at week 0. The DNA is TGTGCCATCAGTGGGCAACCAAACTATGGCTACACCTTC. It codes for CAISGQPNYGYTF.